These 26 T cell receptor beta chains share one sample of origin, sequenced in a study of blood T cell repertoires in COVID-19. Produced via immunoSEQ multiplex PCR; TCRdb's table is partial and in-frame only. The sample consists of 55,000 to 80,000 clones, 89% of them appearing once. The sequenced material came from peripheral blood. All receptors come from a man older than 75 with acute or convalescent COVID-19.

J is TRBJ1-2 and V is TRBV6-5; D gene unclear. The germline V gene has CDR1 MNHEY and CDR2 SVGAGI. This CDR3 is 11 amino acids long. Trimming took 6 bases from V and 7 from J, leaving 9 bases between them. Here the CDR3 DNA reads TGTGCCAGCAGACTAAATGGTGGCTACACCTTC. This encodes CASRLNGGYTF.

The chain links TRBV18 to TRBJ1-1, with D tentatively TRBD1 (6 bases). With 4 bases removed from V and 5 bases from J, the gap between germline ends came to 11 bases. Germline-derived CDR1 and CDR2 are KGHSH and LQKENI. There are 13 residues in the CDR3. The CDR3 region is CASSLSGETEAFF. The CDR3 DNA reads TGTGCCAGCTCACTCTCAGGGGAGACTGAAGCTTTCTTT.

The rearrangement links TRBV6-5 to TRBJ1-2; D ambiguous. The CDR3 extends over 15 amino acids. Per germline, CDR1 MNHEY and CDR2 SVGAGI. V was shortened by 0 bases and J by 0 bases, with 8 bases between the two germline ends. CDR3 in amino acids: CASSYSRAPNYGYTF. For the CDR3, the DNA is TGTGCCAGCAGTTACTCGCGGGCTCCTAACTATGGCTACACCTTC.

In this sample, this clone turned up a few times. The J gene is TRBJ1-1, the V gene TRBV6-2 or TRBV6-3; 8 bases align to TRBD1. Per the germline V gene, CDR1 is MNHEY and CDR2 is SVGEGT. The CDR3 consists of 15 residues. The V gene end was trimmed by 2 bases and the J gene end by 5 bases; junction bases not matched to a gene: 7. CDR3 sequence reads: CASSYIQGGRTEAFF. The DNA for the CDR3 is TGTGCCAGCAGTTACATACAGGGGGGGAGGACTGAAGCTTTCTTT.

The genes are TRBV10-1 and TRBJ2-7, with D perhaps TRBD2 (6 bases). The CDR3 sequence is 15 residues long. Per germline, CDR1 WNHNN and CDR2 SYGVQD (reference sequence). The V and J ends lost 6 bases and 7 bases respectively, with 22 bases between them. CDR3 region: CASSEDRDSFWEQYF. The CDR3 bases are TGCGCCAGCAGCGAGGACCGGGACTCCTTTTGGGAGCAGTACTTC.

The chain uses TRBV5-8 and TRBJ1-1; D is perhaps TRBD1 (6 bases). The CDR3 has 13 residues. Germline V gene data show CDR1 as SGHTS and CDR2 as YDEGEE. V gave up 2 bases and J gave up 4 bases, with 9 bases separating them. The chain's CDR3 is CASSFSGATEAFF. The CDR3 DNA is TGTGCCAGCAGCTTTTCAGGGGCCACTGAAGCTTTCTTT.

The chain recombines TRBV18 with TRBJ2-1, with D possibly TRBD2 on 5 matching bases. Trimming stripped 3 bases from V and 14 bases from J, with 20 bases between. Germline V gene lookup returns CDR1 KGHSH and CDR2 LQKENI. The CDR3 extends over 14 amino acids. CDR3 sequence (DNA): TGTGCCAGCTCACCCCCCATGAGGGTTGAGGACGAGTTCTTC. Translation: CASSPPMRVEDEFF.

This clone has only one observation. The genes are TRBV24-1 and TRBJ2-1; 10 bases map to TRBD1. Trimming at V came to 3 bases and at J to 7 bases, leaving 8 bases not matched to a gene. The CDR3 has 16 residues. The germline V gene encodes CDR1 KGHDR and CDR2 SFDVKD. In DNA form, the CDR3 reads TGTGCCACCAGTGATCCGGGGACAGGGGAGAGGAATGAGCAGTTCTTC. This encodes CATSDPGTGERNEQFF.

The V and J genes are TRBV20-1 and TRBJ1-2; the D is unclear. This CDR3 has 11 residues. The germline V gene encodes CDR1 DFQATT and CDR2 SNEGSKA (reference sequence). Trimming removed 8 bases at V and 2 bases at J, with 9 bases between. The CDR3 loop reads CSPSGNYGYTF. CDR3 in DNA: TGCAGTCCCTCAGGAAACTATGGCTACACCTTC.

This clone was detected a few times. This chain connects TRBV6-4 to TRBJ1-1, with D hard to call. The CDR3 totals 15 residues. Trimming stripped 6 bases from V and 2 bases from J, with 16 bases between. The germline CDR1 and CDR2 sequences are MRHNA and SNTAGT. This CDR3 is CASRPSWRPNTEAFF. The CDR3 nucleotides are TGTGCCAGCAGACCCAGTTGGAGGCCCAACACTGAAGCTTTCTTT.

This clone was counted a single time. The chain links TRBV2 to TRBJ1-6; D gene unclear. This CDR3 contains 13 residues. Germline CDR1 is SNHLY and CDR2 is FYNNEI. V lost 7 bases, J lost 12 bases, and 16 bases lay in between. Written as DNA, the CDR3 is TGTGCCAGCAACGACGAGGAGATCTTACCCCTCCACTTT. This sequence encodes CASNDEEILPLHF.

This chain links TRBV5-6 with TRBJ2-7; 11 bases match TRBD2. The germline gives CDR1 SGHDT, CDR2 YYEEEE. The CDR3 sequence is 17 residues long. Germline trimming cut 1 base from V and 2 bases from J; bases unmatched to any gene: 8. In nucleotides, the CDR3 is TGTGCCAGCAGCTTGAGGACTAGCGGGTTTCATGCCTACGAGCAGTACTTC. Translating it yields CASSLRTSGFHAYEQYF.

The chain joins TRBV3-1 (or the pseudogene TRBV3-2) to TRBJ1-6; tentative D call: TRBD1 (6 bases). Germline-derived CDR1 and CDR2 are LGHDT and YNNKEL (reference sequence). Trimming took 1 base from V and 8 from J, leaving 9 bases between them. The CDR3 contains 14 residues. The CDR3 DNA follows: TGTGCCAGCAGCCAAGTGGGGGCTGATTCACCCCTCCACTTT. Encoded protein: CASSQVGADSPLHF.

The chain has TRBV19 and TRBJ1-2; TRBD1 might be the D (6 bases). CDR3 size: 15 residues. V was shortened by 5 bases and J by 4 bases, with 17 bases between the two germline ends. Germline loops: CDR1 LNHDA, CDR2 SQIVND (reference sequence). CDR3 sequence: CASSEVWQGSYGYTF. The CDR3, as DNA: TGTGCCAGTAGTGAAGTATGGCAGGGGAGCTATGGCTACACCTTC.

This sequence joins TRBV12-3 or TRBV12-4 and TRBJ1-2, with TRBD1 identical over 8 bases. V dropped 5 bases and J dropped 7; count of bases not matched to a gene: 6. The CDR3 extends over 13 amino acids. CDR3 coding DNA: TGTGCCAGCAGTCAGGGGGCCGCTCTTGGCTACACCTTC. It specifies CASSQGAALGYTF.

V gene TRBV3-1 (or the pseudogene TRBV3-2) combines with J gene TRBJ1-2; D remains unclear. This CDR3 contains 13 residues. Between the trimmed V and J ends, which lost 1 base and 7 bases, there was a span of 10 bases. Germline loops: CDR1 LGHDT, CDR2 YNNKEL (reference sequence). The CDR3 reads CASSQGQRGGYTF. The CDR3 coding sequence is TGTGCCAGCAGCCAAGGTCAGAGAGGTGGCTACACCTTC.

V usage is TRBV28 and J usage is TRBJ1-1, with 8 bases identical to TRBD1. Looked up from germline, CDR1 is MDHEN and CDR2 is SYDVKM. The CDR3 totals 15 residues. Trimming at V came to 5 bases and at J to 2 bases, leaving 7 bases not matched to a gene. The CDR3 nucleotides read TGTGCCAGCAGTCCCCAGGACAGGGCTAACACTGAAGCTTTCTTT. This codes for CASSPQDRANTEAFF. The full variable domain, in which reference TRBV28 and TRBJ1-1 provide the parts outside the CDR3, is DVKVTQSSRYLVKRTGEKVFLECVQDMDHENMFWYRQDPGLGLRLIYFSYDVKMKEKGDIPEGYSVSREKKERFSLILESASTNQTSMYLCASSPQDRANTEAFFGQGTRLTVV.

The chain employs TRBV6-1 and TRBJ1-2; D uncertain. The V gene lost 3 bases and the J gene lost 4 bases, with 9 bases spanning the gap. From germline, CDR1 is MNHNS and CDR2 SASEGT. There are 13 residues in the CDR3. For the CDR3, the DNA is TGTGCCAGCAGTGAGGGAGGCGGCTATGGCTACACCTTC. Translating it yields CASSEGGGYGYTF.

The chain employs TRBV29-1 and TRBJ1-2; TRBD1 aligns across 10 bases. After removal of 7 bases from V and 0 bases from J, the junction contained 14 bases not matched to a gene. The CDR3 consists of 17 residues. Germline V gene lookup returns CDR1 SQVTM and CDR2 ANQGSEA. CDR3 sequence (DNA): TGCAGCGCCCTGGCGCGAGACAGGGGGCCTTCTAACTATGGCTACACCTTC. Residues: CSALARDRGPSNYGYTF.

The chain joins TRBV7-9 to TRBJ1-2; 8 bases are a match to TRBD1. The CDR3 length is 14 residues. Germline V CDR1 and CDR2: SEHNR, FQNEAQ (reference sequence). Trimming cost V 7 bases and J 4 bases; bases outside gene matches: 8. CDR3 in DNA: TGTGCCAGCACCCGACAGGGGAAACCCTATGGCTACACCTTC. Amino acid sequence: CASTRQGKPYGYTF.

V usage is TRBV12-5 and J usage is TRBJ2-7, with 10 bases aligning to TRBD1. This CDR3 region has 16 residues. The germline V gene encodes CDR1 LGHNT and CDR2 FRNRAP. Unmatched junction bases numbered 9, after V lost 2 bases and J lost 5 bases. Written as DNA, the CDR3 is TGTGCTAGTGGTTTGCCACCCCGGGACAGGGGAAACGAGCAGTACTTC. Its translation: CASGLPPRDRGNEQYF.

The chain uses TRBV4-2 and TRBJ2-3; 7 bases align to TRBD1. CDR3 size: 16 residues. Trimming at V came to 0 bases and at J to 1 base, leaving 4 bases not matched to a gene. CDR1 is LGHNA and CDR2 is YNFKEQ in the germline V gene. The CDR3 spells CASSQEQGSGTDTQYF. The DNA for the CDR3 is TGTGCCAGCAGCCAAGAACAGGGGTCTGGCACAGATACGCAGTATTTT.

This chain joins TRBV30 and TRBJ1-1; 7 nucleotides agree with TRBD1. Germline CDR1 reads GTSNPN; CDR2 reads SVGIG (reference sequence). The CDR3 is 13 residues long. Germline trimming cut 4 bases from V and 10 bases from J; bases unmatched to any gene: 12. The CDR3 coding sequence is TGTGCCTGGAATCAGGGGGTGGGGATTGGAGCTTTCTTT. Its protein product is CAWNQGVGIGAFF.

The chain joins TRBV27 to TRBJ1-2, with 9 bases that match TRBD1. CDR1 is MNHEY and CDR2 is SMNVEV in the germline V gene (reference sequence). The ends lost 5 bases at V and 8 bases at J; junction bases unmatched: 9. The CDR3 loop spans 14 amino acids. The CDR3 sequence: CASSPGTGIYGYTF. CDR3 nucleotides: TGTGCCAGCAGTCCCGGGACAGGGATCTACGGCTACACCTTC.

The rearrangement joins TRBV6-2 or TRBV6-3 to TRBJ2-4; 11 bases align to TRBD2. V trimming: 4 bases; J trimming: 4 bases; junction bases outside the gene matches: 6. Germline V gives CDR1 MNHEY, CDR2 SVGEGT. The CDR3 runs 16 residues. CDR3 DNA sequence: TGTGCCAGCAGTTCCCATACTAGCGGGAGTAAAAACATTCAGTACTTC. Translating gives CASSSHTSGSKNIQYF.

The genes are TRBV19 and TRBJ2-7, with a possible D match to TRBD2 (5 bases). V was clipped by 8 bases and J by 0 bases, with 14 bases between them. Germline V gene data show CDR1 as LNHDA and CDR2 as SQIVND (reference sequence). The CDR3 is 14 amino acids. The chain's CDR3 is CASSKSGSSYEQYF. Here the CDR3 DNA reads TGTGCCAGTTCGAAGAGCGGCAGCTCCTACGAGCAGTACTTC.